This TCR beta chain originates from a study of blood T cell repertoires in COVID-19. Study-level background: Italy, Spain and the United States were the sources of the convalescent and acute COVID-19 samples.

In the authors' methods: Reference gene primer amplification in the assay estimated nucleated cell counts. The data were produced by immunoSEQ multiplex PCR, yet TCRdb's version contains in-frame clones alone and is incomplete. V and J calls and clone size are copied from that table; D and trimming were computed from the DNA. The profile shows more than 65,000 clones, more than 60% of them singletons. Trimming removed 0 bases from V and 8 bases from J, with 10 bases in between. The CDR3 totals 12 residues. Germline V gene data show CDR1 as SQVTM and CDR2 as ANQGSEA. The source is a woman of 80 years or more with active or convalescent COVID-19. The chain links TRBV29-1 to TRBJ1-1; D not resolved. Material: peripheral blood. CDR3 sequence: CSVEDRGGEAFF. CDR3 DNA: TGCAGCGTTGAAGATCGAGGTGGAGAAGCTTTCTTT. The variable domain in full, with the rest retrieved from reference TRBV29-1 and TRBJ1-1, is SAVISQKPSRDICQRGTSLTIQCQVDSQVTMMFWYRQQPGQSLTLIATANQGSEATYESGFVIDKFPISRPNLTFSTLTVSNMSPEDSSIYLCSVEDRGGEAFFGQGTRLTVV.